A single sample gave rise to the 25 T cell receptor beta chains below, sequenced in a study of T cell responses to AZD1222 COVID-19 vaccine. The data were produced by immunoSEQ multiplex PCR, yet TCRdb's version contains in-frame clones alone and is incomplete. Of some 150,000 clones listed, around 88% are singletons. This sample comprised peripheral blood, obtained on day 0 of MenACWY control vaccination. Receptors originate from an adult in good health.

V is TRBV7-9 and J is TRBJ2-2; possibly TRBD2 for D (6 bases). This CDR3 has 16 residues. Trimming removed 2 bases at V and 0 bases at J, with 10 bases between. The germline CDR1 and CDR2 sequences are SEHNR and FQNEAQ (reference sequence). CDR3 sequence reads: CASSLYTGANTGELFF. The CDR3 DNA sequence: TGTGCCAGCAGCTTATACACGGGAGCGAACACCGGGGAGCTGTTTTTT.

The chain uses TRBV6-4 and TRBJ1-2, with TRBD1 as a possible D gene (5 bases). The CDR3 sequence is 13 residues long. V lost 6 bases, J lost 2 bases, and 10 bases lay in between. The germline V gene has CDR1 MRHNA and CDR2 SNTAGT. CDR3 region: CASSPGWNYGYTF. CDR3 nucleotides: TGTGCCAGCAGCCCAGGGTGGAACTATGGCTACACCTTC.

This sequence joins TRBV5-1 and TRBJ2-1; 13 bases align to TRBD2. The CDR3 runs to 16 residues. The ends lost 4 bases at V and 8 bases at J; junction bases unmatched: 9. Germline V gene sequence: CDR1 SGHRS, CDR2 YFSETQ. As DNA, the CDR3 is TGCGCCAGCAGCATAGGACTAGCGGGAGTTGGGTATGAGCAGTTCTTC. Protein: CASSIGLAGVGYEQFF.

The rearrangement joins TRBV4-3 to TRBJ1-2; 9 bases align to TRBD1. The CDR3 loop spans 15 amino acids. After removal of 5 bases from V and 6 bases from J, the junction contained 10 bases not matched to a gene. The germline gives CDR1 LGHNA, CDR2 YSLEER. CDR3 sequence (DNA): TGCGCCAGCAGCGCGGGGACAGGGCTGAGCGATGGCTACACCTTC. The encoded protein is CASSAGTGLSDGYTF.

The J gene is TRBJ1-1, the V gene TRBV6-5; D unclear. This CDR3 has 13 residues. Germline loops: CDR1 MNHEY, CDR2 SVGAGI. The V end was cut by 6 bases, the J end by 5 bases, with 13 bases between. The CDR3 region is CASSPRVLTEAFF. The CDR3 coding sequence is TGTGCCAGCAGCCCGAGGGTGCTAACTGAAGCTTTCTTT.

This chain connects TRBV7-2 to TRBJ2-7; D perhaps matches TRBD1 (7 bases). This CDR3 contains 14 residues. Germline V gives CDR1 SGHTA, CDR2 FQGNSA. The V end was cut by 3 bases, the J end by 7 bases, with 16 bases between. As DNA, the CDR3 is TGTGCCAGCAGCTTTGTCACCCAGGGGGGAGAGCAGTACTTC. Protein sequence: CASSFVTQGGEQYF.

The chain recombines TRBV30 with TRBJ2-7; 8 bases align to TRBD2. The V gene end was trimmed by 1 base and the J gene end by 4 bases; junction bases not matched to a gene: 12. The CDR3 covers 16 residues. The germline gives CDR1 GTSNPN, CDR2 SVGIG (reference sequence). This chain's CDR3 is CAWSGAGTRSLYEQYF. CDR3 bases: TGTGCCTGGAGTGGTGCCGGGACTAGATCGTTGTACGAGCAGTACTTC.

The rearrangement links TRBV5-4 to TRBJ1-1; TRBD1 might be the D (6 bases). There are 14 residues in the CDR3. The V end was cut by 5 bases, the J end by 0 bases, with 11 bases between. Germline V gene data show CDR1 as SGHNT and CDR2 as YYREEE (reference sequence). CDR3: CASSFGQLNTEAFF. CDR3 coding DNA: TGTGCCAGCAGTTTCGGACAGTTGAACACTGAAGCTTTCTTT.

The chain couples TRBV6-2 or TRBV6-3 to TRBJ2-1, with D perhaps TRBD2 (5 bases). CDR3 length: 13 amino acids. The germline gives CDR1 MNHEY, CDR2 SVGEGT. V gave up 2 bases and J gave up 7 bases, with 9 bases separating them. The CDR3 region has the DNA TGTGCCAGCAGTTACGGACTCTCGAATGAGCAGTTCTTC. Translated: CASSYGLSNEQFF.

The chain employs TRBV4-3 and TRBJ2-2; the D is unclear. Per the germline V gene, CDR1 is LGHNA and CDR2 is YSLEER. The CDR3 totals 15 residues. V lost 6 bases to trimming and J lost 0 bases, with 11 bases between them. CDR3 coding DNA: TGCGCCAGCAGGATGAGTACTACGAACACCGGGGAGCTGTTTTTT. It specifies CASRMSTTNTGELFF.

V gene TRBV2 combines with J gene TRBJ1-1; 9 bases agree with TRBD1. The junction had 3 bases not matched to a gene; V was cut back by 7 bases and J by 0 bases. CDR3 length equals 14 residues. The V gene's germline CDR1 is SNHLY and CDR2 FYNNEI. This CDR3 is CASNTGGLNTEAFF. In DNA, the CDR3 is TGTGCCAGCAACACAGGGGGCTTGAACACTGAAGCTTTCTTT.

V and J are TRBV19 and TRBJ2-2; possibly TRBD1 for D (5 bases). With 1 base removed from V and 4 bases from J, the gap between germline ends came to 10 bases. The CDR3 contains 15 residues. CDR1 and CDR2 from the germline V gene are LNHDA and SQIVND (reference sequence). CDR3 protein: CASSIGRVGTGELFF. CDR3 nucleotides: TGTGCCAGTAGTATAGGCAGGGTCGGCACCGGGGAGCTGTTTTTT.

The sample holds one count of this clone. The V call is TRBV5-5, the J call TRBJ1-6; possible D gene TRBD1, 5 bases. The CDR3 extends over 16 amino acids. Per germline, CDR1 SGHKS and CDR2 YYEKEE (reference sequence). Between the trimmed V and J ends, which lost 1 base and 5 bases, there was a span of 13 bases. The CDR3 nucleotides read TGTGCCAGCAGCTTGATCCTAGGGGTTAATAATTCACCCCTCCACTTT. This codes for CASSLILGVNNSPLHF.

The V gene is TRBV4-3, the J gene TRBJ1-1, with a possible D match to TRBD1 (5 bases). Germline V gene sequence: CDR1 LGHNA, CDR2 YSLEER. The CDR3 spans 14 residues. V lost 1 base and J lost 3, with 9 bases in between. For the CDR3, the DNA is TGCGCCAGCAGCCAAGCAGGGATCCACACTGAAGCTTTCTTT. It codes for CASSQAGIHTEAFF.

This rearrangement joins TRBV19 to TRBJ2-1; 9 bases fit TRBD2. Per germline, CDR1 LNHDA and CDR2 SQIVND (reference sequence). The CDR3 is 17 amino acids. V shed 0 bases, J shed 8 bases, and the junction held 11 bases outside the gene matches. This chain's CDR3 is CASSIDHGSGSVYEQFF. The CDR3 nucleotides read TGTGCCAGTAGTATAGATCATGGTAGCGGGAGTGTATATGAGCAGTTCTTC.

This chain uses TRBV4-3 with TRBJ2-3; perhaps TRBD2 as D (5 bases). V lost 0 bases, J lost 4 bases, and 14 bases lay in between. Germline V gene lookup returns CDR1 LGHNA and CDR2 YSLEER. The CDR3 sequence is 16 residues long. CDR3 in amino acids: CASSQDLGGSADTQYF. The DNA of the CDR3 is TGCGCCAGCAGCCAAGATCTTGGAGGTTCAGCAGATACGCAGTATTTT.

In this sample, this clone turned up a few times. V is TRBV10-3 and J is TRBJ1-2; no clear D gene. V was pared by 5 bases and J by 8 bases, with 12 bases between. This CDR3 comprises 12 residues. Per germline, CDR1 ENHRY and CDR2 SYGVKD. The CDR3 protein is CAISSGGRGYTF. The DNA of the CDR3 is TGTGCCATCAGTTCGGGAGGTCGCGGCTACACCTTC.

This rearrangement joins TRBV6-2 or TRBV6-3 to TRBJ2-6; D could derive from TRBD1 or TRBD2 (5 bases each). Trimming took off 4 bases at V and 2 bases at J, with 9 bases between the two ends. CDR3 length equals 15 residues. The germline V gene has CDR1 MNHEY and CDR2 SVGEGT. In DNA, the CDR3 is TGTGCCAGCAGTTTGGGACGGACTGGGGCCAACGTCCTGACTTTC. Its translation: CASSLGRTGANVLTF.

The rearrangement joins TRBV10-3 to TRBJ2-5; weak D call: TRBD1 (6 bases). The CDR3 spans 15 residues. V lost 2 bases, J lost 5 bases, and 15 bases lay in between. In germline, CDR1 is ENHRY, CDR2 SYGVKD. CDR3 residues: CAISEGQPSGETQYF. CDR3 nucleotides: TGTGCCATCAGTGAGGGACAGCCCTCCGGTGAGACCCAGTACTTC.

The CDR3 spells CASSVRGFEETQYF. CDR3 coding DNA: TGTGCCAGCAGCGTTAGGGGATTCGAAGAGACCCAGTACTTC. This chain connects TRBV9 to TRBJ2-5, with D perhaps TRBD1 (5 bases). This CDR3 comprises 14 residues. Trimming pared 2 bases from V and 3 bases from J, leaving 11 bases between. Germline-derived CDR1 and CDR2 are SGDLS and YYNGEE.

The gene calls are TRBV5-1 and TRBJ2-7; D remains ambiguous. There are 15 residues in the CDR3. CDR1 SGHRS and CDR2 YFSETQ come from the germline V gene. V was clipped by 0 bases and J by 3 bases, with 13 bases between them. The CDR3 DNA follows: TGCGCCAGCAGCTTGGGGTCGGCAGATTTCTACGAGCAGTACTTC. Translated: CASSLGSADFYEQYF.

The chain links TRBV24-1 to TRBJ2-7; 8 bases are a match to TRBD1. There are 15 residues in the CDR3. V lost 4 bases to trimming and J lost 3 bases; unmatched junction nucleotides: 7. The V gene's germline CDR1 is KGHDR and CDR2 SFDVKD. The CDR3 spells CATSDSGTGLYEQYF. The CDR3 DNA reads TGTGCCACCAGTGACTCCGGGACAGGCCTCTACGAGCAGTACTTC.

The chain carries TRBV19 and TRBJ1-4, with D possibly being TRBD1 (5 bases). V shed 4 bases and J shed 4 bases, with 19 bases lying between them. CDR3 length equals 17 residues. Germline CDR1 LNHDA, CDR2 SQIVND (reference sequence). DNA for the CDR3: TGTGCCAGTAGTACCAATAGTCCGGGACCCAGTAATGAAAAACTGTTTTTT. This translates into CASSTNSPGPSNEKLFF.

The chain employs TRBV18 and TRBJ2-1; D remains ambiguous. CDR3 size: 17 residues. Deletions cut 0 bases from V and 3 bases from J, with 15 bases between. Germline V gene sequence: CDR1 KGHSH, CDR2 LQKENI. The CDR3 here is CASSPPRGQSNYNEQFF. The CDR3 bases are TGTGCCAGCTCACCACCCCGCGGCCAGAGCAACTACAATGAGCAGTTCTTC.

This chain uses TRBV6-6 with TRBJ1-1; possible D gene TRBD1, 5 bases. Trimming pared 7 bases from V and 4 bases from J, leaving 16 bases between. CDR1 MNHNY and CDR2 SVGAGI come from the germline V gene (reference sequence). The CDR3 contains 14 residues. The chain's CDR3 is CASTLSRDGTEAFF. The CDR3 DNA is TGTGCCAGCACCTTATCCCGGGACGGCACTGAAGCTTTCTTT.